The 4 T cell receptor beta chains given below trace back to one sample, sequenced in a study of CD8 T cells in ankylosing spondylitis. MiXCR, applied by TCRdb to the 5' RACE reads, yields one record per CDR3 protein. The profile shows around 150,000 distinct CDR3 sequences, approximately 10% of them singletons. Material for sequencing was blood, either unsorted or a sorted T cell fraction (not recorded which). The receptors were sampled from a male donor with ankylosing spondylitis or in good health (not recorded which).

This chain joins TRBV7-2 and TRBJ2-3, with TRBD1 identical over 8 bases. CDR1 is SGHTA, CDR2 FQGNSA, per germline. The CDR3 length is 15 residues. The V segment lost 4 bases and the J segment 0 bases; nucleotides outside the gene matches: 3. The CDR3 nucleotides are TGTGCCAGCAGCTCCCGGACAGGGAGCACAGATACGCAGTATTTT. Its protein is CASSSRTGSTDTQYF. The full variable domain, completed using reference TRBV7-2 and TRBJ2-3, is GAGVSQSPSNKVTEKGKDVELRCDPISGHTALYWYRQSLGQGLEFLIYFQGNSAPDKSGLPSDRFSAERTGGSVSTLTIQRTQQEDSAVYLCASSSRTGSTDTQYFGPGTRLTVL.

This clonotype was detected ten times or more. The chain uses TRBV6-5 and TRBJ1-2; 8 bases fit TRBD1. Germline CDR1 is MNHEY and CDR2 is SVGAGI. After removal of 2 bases from V and 1 base from J, the junction contained 6 bases not matched to a gene. The CDR3 totals 16 residues. CDR3 nucleotides: TGTGCCAGCAGTTACGTAGGACAGGGCCTTAACTATGGCTACACCTTC. This translates into CASSYVGQGLNYGYTF.

This clonotype has at least ten counts. The chain recombines TRBV5-5 with TRBJ1-1; D unclear. CDR1 and CDR2 (germline): SGHKS, YYEKEE (reference sequence). V lost 0 bases to trimming and J lost 1 base, with 10 bases between them. The length of the CDR3 is 15 residues. Written as DNA, the CDR3 is TGTGCCAGCAGCTTGGCTAGGCATCCGAACACTGAAGCTTTCTTT. It codes for CASSLARHPNTEAFF.

The chain links TRBV7-2 to TRBJ2-3; TRBD2 matches at 10 bases. Germline V gene sequence: CDR1 SGHTA, CDR2 FQGNSA. After removal of 5 bases from V and 0 bases from J, the junction contained 5 bases not matched to a gene. The CDR3 runs 16 residues. CDR3 protein: CASSTWTSGSTDTQYF. The CDR3 bases are TGTGCCAGCAGCACCTGGACTAGCGGAAGCACAGATACGCAGTATTTT.